This TCR beta chain was sequenced for a study of cytomegalovirus exposure and HLA in healthy donors. This clone appeared a single time. What it binds is unknown. PCR primers comprised 60 Vbeta and 13 Jbeta primers. TCRdb's table, derived via immunoSEQ multiplex PCR, lists solely in-frame clones and lacks some. The data show under 300,000 clones, with around 90% seen just once and around 1.7% held by the top ten. Overall study results and limits: In an earlier analysis, productive rearrangement rates for most beta V segments clustered near 87% or 30%. For TCR beta chains, V- and J-gene trimming was later linked to a missense DCLRE1C variant.

Healthy bone marrow donors supplied every sample. Germline CDR1 WSHSY, CDR2 SAAADI. The V and J ends lost 6 bases and 0 bases respectively, with 11 bases between them. The CDR3 has 15 amino acids. This chain joins TRBV10-2 and TRBJ1-4; D unclear. Specimen: PBMCs. This sequence originates from a girl aged 2 to 10 in good health and CMV-seronegative. The DNA for the CDR3 is TGCGCCAGCAGGACATCTCCTGCAACTAATGAAAAACTGTTTTTT. Amino acid sequence: CASRTSPATNEKLFF.